The T cell receptor beta chain under discussion was sequenced for a study of blood T cell repertoires in COVID-19. Assay: immunoSEQ multiplex PCR; the TCRdb copy retains only in-frame clones and omits some. Seen here are under 350,000 clones, around 85% observed once, and the top ten hold roughly 4%. Losses at the gene ends were 0 bases for V and 2 bases for J; bases not matched to a gene: 9. Germline loops: CDR1 LGHDT, CDR2 YNNKEL (reference sequence). The CDR3 extends over 20 amino acids. The V call is TRBV3-1 (or the pseudogene TRBV3-2), the J call TRBJ2-3; 15 bases are shared with TRBD2. This TCR derives from a woman in her forties with acute COVID-19. The sequenced material came from PBMCs or T cells enriched from blood (not recorded which). The CDR3 reads CASSQDRGLAGGGTTDTQYF. As DNA, the CDR3 is TGTGCCAGCAGCCAAGATCGGGGACTAGCGGGAGGTGGGACCACAGATACGCAGTATTTT.